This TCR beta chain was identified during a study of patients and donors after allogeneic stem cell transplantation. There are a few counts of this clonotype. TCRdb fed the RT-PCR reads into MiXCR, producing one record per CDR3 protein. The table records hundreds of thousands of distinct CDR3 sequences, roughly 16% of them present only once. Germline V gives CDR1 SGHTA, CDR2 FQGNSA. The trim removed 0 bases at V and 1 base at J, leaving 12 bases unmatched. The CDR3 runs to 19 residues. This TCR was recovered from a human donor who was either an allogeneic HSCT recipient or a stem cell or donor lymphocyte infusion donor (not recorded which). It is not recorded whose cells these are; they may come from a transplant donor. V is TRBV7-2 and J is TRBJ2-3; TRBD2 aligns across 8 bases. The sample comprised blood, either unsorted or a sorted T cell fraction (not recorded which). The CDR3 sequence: CASSLALSSGSGGTDTQYF. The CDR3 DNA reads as TGTGCCAGCAGCTTAGCTTTGAGCAGCGGGAGTGGCGGCACAGATACGCAGTATTTT.